A selection of T cell receptor beta chains follows, all from one sample in a study. TCRdb re-called the 5' RACE reads through MiXCR, storing one row per CDR3 protein. The sample lists tens of thousands of distinct CDR3 sequences, about 28% seen once, with approximately 3% in the top ten. Material for sequencing was tumor-infiltrating memory CD4+ T cells sorted from the breast tumor. The receptors derive from a female donor with breast cancer. CDR3s include the opening cysteine and the closing phenylalanine or tryptophan. Fields, in order: J gene, V gene, D gene, clone size, CDR3 protein, CDR3 DNA. A D gene is named only where the DNA matches it firmly. Clone size is not always given. Where it is, it says once, few, many or a class for expanded clones.

j_call: TRBJ1-2
v_call: TRBV11-3
d_call: -
clone_size: -
cdr3_aa: CASSLRDANYGYTF
cdr3_nt: TGTGCCAGCAGCTTAAGGGACGCTAACTATGGCTACACCTTC

j_call: TRBJ2-5
v_call: TRBV20-1
d_call: -
clone_size: few
cdr3_aa: CSASRGEETQYF
cdr3_nt: TGCAGTGCTAGCAGGGGAGAGGAGACCCAGTACTTC

j_call: TRBJ1-1
v_call: TRBV6-6
d_call: -
clone_size: -
cdr3_aa: CASSYPASGNTGAFF
cdr3_nt: TGTGCCAGCAGTTACCCTGCCTCGGGGAACACTGGAGCTTTCTTT

j_call: TRBJ1-5
v_call: TRBV24-1
d_call: -
clone_size: -
cdr3_aa: CATSDLFSNQPQHF
cdr3_nt: TGTGCCACCAGTGATTTGTTCAGCAATCAGCCCCAGCATTTT

j_call: TRBJ2-7
v_call: TRBV20-1
d_call: -
clone_size: -
cdr3_aa: CSARVYQGARSYEQYF
cdr3_nt: TGCAGTGCTAGAGTGTACCAGGGCGCCCGGTCGTACGAGCAGTACTTC

j_call: TRBJ1-1
v_call: TRBV5-5
d_call: TRBD1
clone_size: few
cdr3_aa: CASSWRDRDRNEAFF
cdr3_nt: TGTGCCAGCAGCTGGAGGGACAGGGATCGGAATGAAGCTTTCTTT

j_call: TRBJ2-1
v_call: TRBV7-9
d_call: -
clone_size: few
cdr3_aa: CASSTNPLHNEQFF
cdr3_nt: TGTGCCAGCAGCACTAACCCCCTGCACAATGAGCAGTTCTTC

j_call: TRBJ2-7
v_call: TRBV4-2
d_call: -
clone_size: few
cdr3_aa: CASSQREDSYEQYF
cdr3_nt: TGTGCCAGCAGCCAGCGGGAAGACTCCTACGAGCAGTACTTC

j_call: TRBJ2-1
v_call: TRBV29-1
d_call: TRBD2
clone_size: -
cdr3_aa: CSAKTPGLALNEQFF
cdr3_nt: TGCAGCGCAAAAACGCCGGGACTAGCCCTCAATGAGCAGTTCTTC

j_call: TRBJ2-2
v_call: TRBV5-1
d_call: -
clone_size: few
cdr3_aa: CASSLGSGGTGELFF
cdr3_nt: TGCGCCAGCAGCTTGGGCAGCGGCGGCACCGGGGAGCTGTTTTTT

j_call: TRBJ1-1
v_call: TRBV6-5
d_call: -
clone_size: many
cdr3_aa: CASSEHRGVTEAFF
cdr3_nt: TGTGCCAGCAGTGAACACCGGGGGGTCACTGAAGCTTTCTTT

j_call: TRBJ2-2
v_call: TRBV27
d_call: TRBD1
clone_size: -
cdr3_aa: CASLAGTGYTGELFF
cdr3_nt: TGTGCCAGTCTCGCCGGGACAGGATACACCGGGGAGCTGTTTTTT

j_call: TRBJ2-1
v_call: TRBV5-1
d_call: -
clone_size: few
cdr3_aa: CASRSSSHEQFF
cdr3_nt: TGCGCCAGCAGAAGCAGTAGCCATGAGCAGTTCTTC

j_call: TRBJ2-1
v_call: TRBV19
d_call: -
clone_size: few
cdr3_aa: CASSYPGEQFF
cdr3_nt: TGTGCCAGTAGTTACCCGGGGGAGCAGTTCTTC

j_call: TRBJ1-5
v_call: TRBV6-2/TRBV6-3
d_call: -
clone_size: -
cdr3_aa: CASRGSLRGARYQPQHF
cdr3_nt: TGTGCCAGCAGGGGTTCTTTGAGGGGGGCCCGGTATCAGCCCCAGCATTTT

j_call: TRBJ1-1
v_call: TRBV20-1
d_call: -
clone_size: few
cdr3_aa: CSARGEVTEAFF
cdr3_nt: TGCAGTGCTAGGGGGGAAGTCACTGAAGCTTTCTTT

j_call: TRBJ1-2
v_call: TRBV9
d_call: -
clone_size: medium-sized
cdr3_aa: CASSATQGYGYTF
cdr3_nt: TGTGCCAGCAGCGCCACACAGGGTTATGGCTACACCTTC

j_call: TRBJ2-1
v_call: TRBV7-2
d_call: TRBD2
clone_size: -
cdr3_aa: CASSLSERELDEQFF
cdr3_nt: TGTGCCAGCAGCTTATCCGAGCGGGAGTTGGATGAGCAGTTCTTC

j_call: TRBJ2-5
v_call: TRBV27
d_call: -
clone_size: few
cdr3_aa: CASSLTRGETQYF
cdr3_nt: TGTGCCAGCAGTTTAACGAGAGGAGAGACCCAGTACTTC

j_call: TRBJ2-3
v_call: TRBV5-1
d_call: -
clone_size: many
cdr3_aa: CASSYSGLTDTQYF
cdr3_nt: TGCGCCAGCAGCTATAGCGGCCTCACAGATACGCAGTATTTT

j_call: TRBJ2-2
v_call: TRBV5-1
d_call: TRBD2
clone_size: -
cdr3_aa: CASSARTSGTAGELFF
cdr3_nt: TGCGCCAGCAGCGCTCGGACTAGCGGGACGGCCGGGGAGCTGTTTTTT

j_call: TRBJ2-2
v_call: TRBV6-2/TRBV6-3
d_call: -
clone_size: once
cdr3_aa: CASSTRAGFPQNTGELFF
cdr3_nt: TGTGCCAGCAGTACTCGGGCAGGCTTCCCACAGAACACCGGGGAGCTGTTTTTT

j_call: TRBJ1-2
v_call: TRBV5-1
d_call: -
clone_size: -
cdr3_aa: CASSLVPGTTNYGYTF
cdr3_nt: TGCGCCAGCAGCTTGGTCCCCGGGACAACGAACTATGGCTACACCTTC

j_call: TRBJ2-1
v_call: TRBV12-3/TRBV12-4
d_call: -
clone_size: many
cdr3_aa: CASSPEATLIYNEQFF
cdr3_nt: TGTGCCAGCAGCCCAGAGGCTACCCTTATCTACAATGAGCAGTTCTTC

j_call: TRBJ2-1
v_call: TRBV7-2
d_call: -
clone_size: few
cdr3_aa: CASSLGTDSYNEQFF
cdr3_nt: TGTGCCAGCAGCTTAGGCACTGACTCCTACAATGAGCAGTTCTTC

j_call: TRBJ1-5
v_call: TRBV15
d_call: TRBD1
clone_size: few
cdr3_aa: CAKTRDREGGNQPQHF
cdr3_nt: TGTGCGAAGACCCGGGACAGGGAAGGAGGCAATCAGCCCCAGCATTTT

j_call: TRBJ2-1
v_call: TRBV5-1
d_call: -
clone_size: -
cdr3_aa: CASSLDVGKNEQFF
cdr3_nt: TGCGCCAGCAGCTTGGATGTGGGTAAAAATGAGCAGTTCTTC

j_call: TRBJ1-1
v_call: TRBV5-1
d_call: -
clone_size: -
cdr3_aa: CASSSGWTAMNTEAFF
cdr3_nt: TGCGCCAGCAGCTCGGGATGGACGGCGATGAACACTGAAGCTTTCTTT

j_call: TRBJ2-1
v_call: TRBV20-1
d_call: TRBD2
clone_size: -
cdr3_aa: CSARSPGGRALYNEQFF
cdr3_nt: TGCAGTGCCCGATCCCCGGGCGGGAGGGCCTTATACAATGAGCAGTTCTTC

j_call: TRBJ2-5
v_call: TRBV7-8
d_call: -
clone_size: -
cdr3_aa: CASSLELGTVSGQETQYF
cdr3_nt: TGCGCCAGCAGCTTAGAGTTGGGGACAGTTAGCGGACAAGAGACCCAGTACTTC

j_call: TRBJ2-2
v_call: TRBV7-6
d_call: -
clone_size: once
cdr3_aa: CASSFSADTGELFF
cdr3_nt: TGTGCCAGCAGCTTCTCAGCAGACACCGGGGAGCTGTTTTTT

j_call: TRBJ1-2
v_call: TRBV7-2
d_call: -
clone_size: few
cdr3_aa: CASSTRDGDGYTF
cdr3_nt: TGTGCCAGCAGCACCCGGGACGGAGATGGCTACACCTTC

j_call: TRBJ2-3
v_call: TRBV5-1
d_call: -
clone_size: many
cdr3_aa: CASSPGTYTDTQYF
cdr3_nt: TGCGCCAGCAGCCCCGGGACTTACACAGATACGCAGTATTTT

j_call: TRBJ2-4
v_call: TRBV6-2/TRBV6-3
d_call: TRBD2
clone_size: -
cdr3_aa: CASSPHSSGSFPGVGIQYF
cdr3_nt: TGTGCCAGCAGTCCACACTCTAGCGGGAGTTTTCCAGGGGTTGGCATTCAGTACTTC

j_call: TRBJ2-7
v_call: TRBV7-3
d_call: TRBD1
clone_size: -
cdr3_aa: CASSTRDRGLYEQYF
cdr3_nt: TGTGCCAGCAGCACCCGGGACAGGGGGCTATACGAGCAGTACTTC

j_call: TRBJ2-1
v_call: TRBV18
d_call: -
clone_size: many
cdr3_aa: CASSPTVDGDLEQFF
cdr3_nt: TGTGCCAGCTCACCCACAGTGGATGGGGACCTAGAGCAGTTCTTC

j_call: TRBJ2-1
v_call: TRBV5-1
d_call: -
clone_size: -
cdr3_aa: CASRLGGADNEQFF
cdr3_nt: TGCGCCAGCAGATTGGGGGGGGCCGACAATGAGCAGTTCTTC

j_call: TRBJ2-1
v_call: TRBV7-9
d_call: -
clone_size: -
cdr3_aa: CASSLDLDAQSF
cdr3_nt: TGTGCCAGCAGCTTAGATCTTGATGCGCAGTCCTTC

j_call: TRBJ1-1
v_call: TRBV19
d_call: TRBD1
clone_size: -
cdr3_aa: CASRQGPGGTEAFF
cdr3_nt: TGTGCCAGTAGACAGGGCCCAGGGGGCACTGAAGCTTTCTTT

j_call: TRBJ2-3
v_call: TRBV15
d_call: TRBD2
clone_size: -
cdr3_aa: CATSRDLAGVTDTQYF
cdr3_nt: TGTGCCACCAGCAGAGATCTAGCGGGGGTCACAGATACGCAGTATTTT

j_call: TRBJ1-1
v_call: TRBV20-1
d_call: -
clone_size: few
cdr3_aa: CSARDSIYAGKGLAFF
cdr3_nt: TGCAGTGCTAGAGATTCGATTTATGCAGGAAAGGGCCTGGCTTTCTTT

j_call: TRBJ2-6
v_call: TRBV7-2
d_call: -
clone_size: few
cdr3_aa: CASSWQSSGANVLTF
cdr3_nt: TGTGCCAGCAGCTGGCAGAGCTCTGGGGCCAACGTCCTGACTTTC

j_call: TRBJ2-7
v_call: TRBV6-2/TRBV6-3
d_call: TRBD2
clone_size: -
cdr3_aa: CASSRGTSGRDEQYF
cdr3_nt: TGTGCCAGCAGTCGCGGGACTAGCGGGAGAGATGAGCAGTACTTC

j_call: TRBJ2-3
v_call: TRBV5-1
d_call: -
clone_size: many
cdr3_aa: CASSYTSTDTQYF
cdr3_nt: TGCGCCAGCAGCTACACTAGCACAGATACGCAGTATTTT

j_call: TRBJ2-2
v_call: TRBV6-5
d_call: -
clone_size: -
cdr3_aa: CASSYWLAGVGQDTGELFF
cdr3_nt: TGTGCCAGCAGTTACTGGCTAGCGGGTGTCGGACAGGACACCGGGGAGCTGTTTTTT

j_call: TRBJ2-7
v_call: TRBV20-1
d_call: TRBD1
clone_size: -
cdr3_aa: CSATDRGYEQYF
cdr3_nt: TGCAGTGCTACGGACAGGGGTTACGAGCAGTACTTC

j_call: TRBJ2-1
v_call: TRBV5-6
d_call: TRBD1
clone_size: few
cdr3_aa: CASSWGQYNEQFF
cdr3_nt: TGTGCCAGCAGCTGGGGACAGTACAATGAGCAGTTCTTC

j_call: TRBJ1-2
v_call: TRBV7-9
d_call: -
clone_size: -
cdr3_aa: CASSLEISYGYTF
cdr3_nt: TGTGCCAGCAGCTTAGAGATCTCTTATGGCTACACCTTC

j_call: TRBJ2-7
v_call: TRBV7-2
d_call: -
clone_size: medium-sized
cdr3_aa: CASSLGRSYEQYF
cdr3_nt: TGTGCCAGCAGCTTAGGGCGGTCCTACGAGCAGTACTTC

j_call: TRBJ2-2
v_call: TRBV12-3/TRBV12-4
d_call: -
clone_size: few
cdr3_aa: CASSYQGGGELFF
cdr3_nt: TGTGCCAGCAGTTACCAGGGTGGCGGGGAGCTGTTTTTT

j_call: TRBJ2-5
v_call: TRBV6-4
d_call: -
clone_size: -
cdr3_aa: CASRESIWETQYF
cdr3_nt: TGTGCCAGCAGAGAATCCATCTGGGAGACCCAGTACTTC